This TCR beta chain was retrieved from a study of T cell repertoires in cytomegalovirus infection. The overall study: Public signatures in TCR beta pointed to CMV infection and matching HLA type.

TCRdb called the reads again in MiXCR, with one record for every CDR3 protein. Of about 140,000 distinct CDR3 sequences in the sample, roughly 6% were seen once. Notes on the study in general: Cumulative frequency (of public TCR beta family members) identified carriers of CMV plus the relevant HLA. It was HLA-C-restricted CMV-specific TCR beta clonotypes that dominated the response ex vivo.

Germline assignment: CDR1 MGHDK and CDR2 SYGVNS. The CDR3 spans 16 residues. The V gene lost 2 bases and the J gene lost 0 bases, with 11 bases spanning the gap. This clonotype was detected ten times or more. Its specificity is unknown. The sequenced sample was PBMCs. The chain recombines TRBV25-1 with TRBJ2-1; D is uncertain. The receptor was derived from a human donor in good health (CMV status not recorded). Some clones in this sample may be carry-over from other donors' samples. The CDR3 bases are TGTGCCAGCAGTGAACCGCAGACCTTCTCCTACAATGAGCAGTTCTTC. Its protein product is CASSEPQTFSYNEQFF.